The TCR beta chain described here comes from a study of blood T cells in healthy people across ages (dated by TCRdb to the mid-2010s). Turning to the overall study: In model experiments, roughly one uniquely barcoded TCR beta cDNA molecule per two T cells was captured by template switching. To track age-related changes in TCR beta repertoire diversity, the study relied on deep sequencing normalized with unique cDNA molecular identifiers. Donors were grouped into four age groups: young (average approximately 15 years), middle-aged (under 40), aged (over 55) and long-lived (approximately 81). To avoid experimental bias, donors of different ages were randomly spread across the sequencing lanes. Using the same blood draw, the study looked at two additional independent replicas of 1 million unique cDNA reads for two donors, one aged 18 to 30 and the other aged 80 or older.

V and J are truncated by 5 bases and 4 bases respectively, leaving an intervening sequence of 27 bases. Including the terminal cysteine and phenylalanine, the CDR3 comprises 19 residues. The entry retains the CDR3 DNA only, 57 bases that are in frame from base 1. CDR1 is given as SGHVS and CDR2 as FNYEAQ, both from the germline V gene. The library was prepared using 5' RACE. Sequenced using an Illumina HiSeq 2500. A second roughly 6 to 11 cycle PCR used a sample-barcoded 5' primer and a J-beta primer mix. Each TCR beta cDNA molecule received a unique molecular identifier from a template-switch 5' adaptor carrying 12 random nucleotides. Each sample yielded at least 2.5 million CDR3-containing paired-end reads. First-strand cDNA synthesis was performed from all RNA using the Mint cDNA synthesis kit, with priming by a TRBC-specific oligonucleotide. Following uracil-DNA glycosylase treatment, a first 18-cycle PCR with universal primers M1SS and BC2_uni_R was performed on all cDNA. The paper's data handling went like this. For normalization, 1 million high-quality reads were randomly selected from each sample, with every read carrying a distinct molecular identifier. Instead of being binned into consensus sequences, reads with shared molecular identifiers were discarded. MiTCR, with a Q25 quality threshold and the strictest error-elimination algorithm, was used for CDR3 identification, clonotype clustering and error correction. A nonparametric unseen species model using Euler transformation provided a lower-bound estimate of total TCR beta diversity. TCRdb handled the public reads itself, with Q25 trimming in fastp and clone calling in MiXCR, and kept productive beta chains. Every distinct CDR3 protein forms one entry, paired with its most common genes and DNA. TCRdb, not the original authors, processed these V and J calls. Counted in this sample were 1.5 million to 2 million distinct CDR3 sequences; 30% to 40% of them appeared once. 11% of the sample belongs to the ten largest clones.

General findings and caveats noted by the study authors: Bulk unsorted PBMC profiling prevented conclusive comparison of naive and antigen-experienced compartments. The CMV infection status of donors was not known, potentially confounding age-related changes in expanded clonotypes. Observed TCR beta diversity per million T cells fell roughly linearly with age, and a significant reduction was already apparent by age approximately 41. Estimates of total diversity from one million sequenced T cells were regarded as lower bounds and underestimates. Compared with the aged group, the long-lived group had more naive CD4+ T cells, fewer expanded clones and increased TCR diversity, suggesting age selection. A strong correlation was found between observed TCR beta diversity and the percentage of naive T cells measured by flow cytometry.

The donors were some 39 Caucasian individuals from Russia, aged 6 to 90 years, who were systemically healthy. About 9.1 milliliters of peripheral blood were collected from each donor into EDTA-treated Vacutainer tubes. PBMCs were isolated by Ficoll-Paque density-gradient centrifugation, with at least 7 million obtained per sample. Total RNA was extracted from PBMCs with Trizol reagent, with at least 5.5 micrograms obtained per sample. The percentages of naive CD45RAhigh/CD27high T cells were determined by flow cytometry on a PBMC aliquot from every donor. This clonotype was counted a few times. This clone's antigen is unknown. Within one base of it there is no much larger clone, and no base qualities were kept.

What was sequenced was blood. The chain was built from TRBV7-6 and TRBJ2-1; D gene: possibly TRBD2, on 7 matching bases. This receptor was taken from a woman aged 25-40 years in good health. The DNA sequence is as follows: TGTGCCAGCAGCATGGGAGGGGGGAGGGGGGCCTCCATGTACAATGAGCAGTTCTTC. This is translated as CASSMGGGRGASMYNEQFF. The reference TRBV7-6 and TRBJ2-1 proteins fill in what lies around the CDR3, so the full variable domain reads GAGVSQSPRYKVTKRGQDVALRCDPISGHVSLYWYRQALGQGPEFLTYFNYEAQQDKSGLPNDRFSAERPEGSISTLTIQRTEQRDSAMYRCASSMGGGRGASMYNEQFFGPGTRLTVL.